These 5 T cell receptor beta chains were sequenced from one sample in a study of early T cells in non-severe SARS-CoV-2 infection. TCRdb re-called the 5' RACE reads with MiXCR, one entry per CDR3 protein. The data contain fewer than 120,000 distinct CDR3 sequences, roughly an eighth of them singletons. This specimen consisted of whole blood, obtained at baseline. The receptors derive from an adult who was a healthcare worker with PCR-confirmed SARS-CoV-2 infection or an uninfected control (not recorded which).

This clonotype was seen a handful of times. V and J are TRBV28 and TRBJ1-2, with a weak D call TRBD1 (5 bases). The CDR3 is made up of 14 amino acids. CDR1 MDHEN and CDR2 SYDVKM come from the germline V gene. V was pared by 1 base and J by 6 bases, with 12 bases between. The DNA for the CDR3 is TGTGCCAGCAGTTTATTTTTGGGGGAAGATGGCTACACCTTC. This codes for CASSLFLGEDGYTF.

This clonotype appeared many times. Here the CDR3 DNA reads TGTGCCAGCTATTTTACTGAGCAGTTCTTC. Residues: CASYFTEQFF. The gene calls are TRBV27 and TRBJ2-1; D gene ambiguous. Trimming cost V 8 bases and J 9 bases, with 8 bases left between them. The CDR3 totals 10 residues. Germline values: CDR1 MNHEY, CDR2 SMNVEV (reference sequence).

This clonotype was seen only a few times. The gene calls are TRBV7-6 and TRBJ1-1; no clear D. Germline V gene lookup returns CDR1 SGHVS and CDR2 FNYEAQ. Between the trimmed V and J ends, which lost 5 bases and 1 base, there was a span of 14 bases. The CDR3 is made up of 15 amino acids. CDR3 region: CASSPDRLENTEAFF. DNA of the CDR3: TGTGCCAGCAGCCCGGACCGCCTGGAGAACACTGAAGCTTTCTTT.

The chain has TRBV6-2 or TRBV6-3 and TRBJ2-1; TRBD2 agrees at 16 bases. This CDR3 contains 18 residues. V shed 6 bases and J 3 bases; nucleotides not matched to a gene: 8. The germline gives CDR1 MNHEY, CDR2 SVGEGT. The CDR3 DNA reads as TGTGCCAGCAGCCGGGGGACTAGCGGGAGGGCCGGCTACAATGAGCAGTTCTTC. This encodes CASSRGTSGRAGYNEQFF.

Ten or more counts support this clonotype. The V call is TRBV20-1, the J call TRBJ1-1; D unclear. V lost 1 base to trimming and J lost 6 bases, with 15 bases between them. Germline CDR1 and CDR2: DFQATT and SNEGSKA (reference sequence). CDR3 length: 14 residues. CDR3 region: CSARVRGPAAEAFF. In nucleotides, the CDR3 is TGCAGTGCTAGAGTCCGGGGTCCGGCGGCTGAAGCTTTCTTT.